Reported below is one TCR beta chain. What it recognizes is unknown. This table comes from immunoSEQ multiplex PCR, and its TCRdb copy is limited to in-frame clones, with some not included. The sample carries more than 15,000 clones, just over 85% recorded once. The data were taken from a study of PD-1 blockade in classical Hodgkin lymphoma. Specified time point: newly diagnosed, previously untreated cHL patient sample. Magnetic negative selection purified CD4+ T cells from thawed PBMCs. Points from the study as a whole: Although disease activity or prior therapy may be involved, causes of the repertoire differences remain undefined.

The sequencing sample was made of CD4+ T cells from blood. The receptor comes from a human donor with classical Hodgkin lymphoma.

The DNA of the CDR3 is TGTGCCAGCAGCGTGGGGGTGGGTGGTAACTATGGCTACACCTTC. Its translation: CASSVGVGGNYGYTF. This chain connects TRBV9 to TRBJ1-2; D possibly corresponds to TRBD1 (5 bases). The germline V gene has CDR1 SGDLS and CDR2 YYNGEE. The V end lost 2 bases, the J end lost 1 base, and 12 bases lay between the germline ends. The CDR3 length is 15 residues.